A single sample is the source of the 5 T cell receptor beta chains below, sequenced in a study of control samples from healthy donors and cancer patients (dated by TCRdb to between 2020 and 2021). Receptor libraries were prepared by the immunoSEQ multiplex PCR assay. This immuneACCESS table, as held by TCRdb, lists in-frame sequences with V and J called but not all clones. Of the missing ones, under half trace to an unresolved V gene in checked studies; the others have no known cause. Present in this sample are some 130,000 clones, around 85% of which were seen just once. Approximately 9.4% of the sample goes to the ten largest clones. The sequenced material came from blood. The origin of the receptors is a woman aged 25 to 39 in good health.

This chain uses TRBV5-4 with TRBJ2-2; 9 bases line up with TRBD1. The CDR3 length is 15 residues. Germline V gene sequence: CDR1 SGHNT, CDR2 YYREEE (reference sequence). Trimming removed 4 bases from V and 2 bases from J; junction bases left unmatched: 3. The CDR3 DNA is TGTGCCAGCAGCCCGGGACAGGGTAACACCGGGGAGCTGTTTTTT. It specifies CASSPGQGNTGELFF.

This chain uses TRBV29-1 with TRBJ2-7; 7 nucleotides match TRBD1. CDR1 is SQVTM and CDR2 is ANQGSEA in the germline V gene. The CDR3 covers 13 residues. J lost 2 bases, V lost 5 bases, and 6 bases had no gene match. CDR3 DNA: TGCAGCGTTCTTCCGGACAGGACCTACGAGCAGTACTTC. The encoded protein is CSVLPDRTYEQYF.

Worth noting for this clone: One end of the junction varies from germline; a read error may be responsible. The CDR3 DNA reads as TGTGCCAGCAGTATAGGAGAGGGCACAGATACGCAGTATTTT. This encodes CASSIGEGTDTQYF. V and J are TRBV19 and TRBJ2-3; D remains ambiguous. The CDR3 runs to 14 residues. The germline V gene encodes CDR1 LNHDA and CDR2 SQIVND (reference sequence).

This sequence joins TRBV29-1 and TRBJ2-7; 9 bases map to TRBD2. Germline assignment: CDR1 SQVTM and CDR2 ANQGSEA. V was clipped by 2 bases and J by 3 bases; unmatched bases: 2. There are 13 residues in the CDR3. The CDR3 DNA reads TGCAGCGTTGAAATTAGCGGGAGCTACGAGCAGTACTTC. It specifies CSVEISGSYEQYF.

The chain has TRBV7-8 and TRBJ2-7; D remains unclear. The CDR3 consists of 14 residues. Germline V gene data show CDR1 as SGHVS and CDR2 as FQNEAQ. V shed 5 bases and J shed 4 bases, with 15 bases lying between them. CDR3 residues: CASSITPGRYEQYF. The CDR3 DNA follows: TGTGCCAGCAGCATTACACCGGGCCGATACGAGCAGTACTTC.